This T cell receptor (beta chain) comes out of a study of T cell repertoires in aging, cancer and after chemotherapy. Study-level points and caveats: Age-matched healthy donors had significantly more diverse, less clonal blood TCR repertoires than untreated cancer patients.

Amplification of TCR beta used genomic DNA extracted from peripheral blood. About this clonotype itself: The target antigen is unknown.

Trimming left V 3 bases short and J 7 bases short, with 10 bases between. The CDR3 is made up of 12 amino acids. The germline gives CDR1 SGHNT, CDR2 YYREEE (reference sequence). TRB rearrangements spanning V, D and J were amplified using mixed TRB-A/B primers. From the multiplex PCR reads, TCRdb called clonotypes with MiXCR, one entry per CDR3 protein. In the table there are about 1,800 distinct CDR3 sequences, around 34% of which are singletons. The TCR originated in a human donor with a solid tumor. V and J are TRBV5-4 and TRBJ1-1; D remains unclear. The sample taken for sequencing was blood. This CDR3 is CASSSDGNEAFF. CDR3 bases: TGTGCCAGCAGCTCGGACGGGAATGAAGCTTTCTTT.